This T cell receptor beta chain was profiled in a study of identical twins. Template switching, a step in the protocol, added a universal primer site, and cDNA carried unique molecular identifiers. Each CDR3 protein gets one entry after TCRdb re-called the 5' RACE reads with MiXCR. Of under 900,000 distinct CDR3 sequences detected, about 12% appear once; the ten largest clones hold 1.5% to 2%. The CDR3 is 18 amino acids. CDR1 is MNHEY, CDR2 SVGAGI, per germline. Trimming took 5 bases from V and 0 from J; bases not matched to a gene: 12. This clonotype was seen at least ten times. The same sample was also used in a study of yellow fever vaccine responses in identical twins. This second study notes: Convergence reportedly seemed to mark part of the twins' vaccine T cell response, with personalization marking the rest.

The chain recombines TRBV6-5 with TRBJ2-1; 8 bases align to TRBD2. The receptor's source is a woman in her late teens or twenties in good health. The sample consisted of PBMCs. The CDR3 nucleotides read TGTGCCAGCAGTCAGCCACGATCGGGGGGGGCCTCCTACAATGAGCAGTTCTTC. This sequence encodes CASSQPRSGGASYNEQFF.